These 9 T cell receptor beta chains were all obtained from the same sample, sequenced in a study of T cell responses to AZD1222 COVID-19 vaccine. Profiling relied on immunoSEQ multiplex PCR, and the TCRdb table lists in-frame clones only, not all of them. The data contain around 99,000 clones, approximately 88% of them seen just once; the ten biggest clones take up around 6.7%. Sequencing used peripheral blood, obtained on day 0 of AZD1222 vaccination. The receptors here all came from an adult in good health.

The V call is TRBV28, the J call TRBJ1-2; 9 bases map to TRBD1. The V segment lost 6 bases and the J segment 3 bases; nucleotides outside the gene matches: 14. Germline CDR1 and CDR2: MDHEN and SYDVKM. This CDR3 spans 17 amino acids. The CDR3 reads CASRKPGQGLQDYGYTF. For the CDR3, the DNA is TGTGCCAGCAGGAAACCGGGACAGGGTTTACAAGACTATGGCTACACCTTC.

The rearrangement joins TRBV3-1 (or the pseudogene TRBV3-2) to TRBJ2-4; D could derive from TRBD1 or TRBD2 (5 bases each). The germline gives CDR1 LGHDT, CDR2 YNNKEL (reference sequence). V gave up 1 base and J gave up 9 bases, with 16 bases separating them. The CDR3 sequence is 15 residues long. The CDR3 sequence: CASSQGLGVAFIQYF. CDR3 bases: TGTGCCAGCAGCCAAGGTTTGGGGGTGGCGTTCATTCAGTACTTC.

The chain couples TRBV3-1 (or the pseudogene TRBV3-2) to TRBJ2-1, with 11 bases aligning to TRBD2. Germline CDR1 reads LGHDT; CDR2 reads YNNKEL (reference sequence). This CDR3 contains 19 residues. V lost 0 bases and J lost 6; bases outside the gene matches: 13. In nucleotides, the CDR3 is TGTGCCAGCAGCCAAGAACCCTGGGCGACTAGCGGGAATCGCAATGAGCAGTTCTTC. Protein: CASSQEPWATSGNRNEQFF.

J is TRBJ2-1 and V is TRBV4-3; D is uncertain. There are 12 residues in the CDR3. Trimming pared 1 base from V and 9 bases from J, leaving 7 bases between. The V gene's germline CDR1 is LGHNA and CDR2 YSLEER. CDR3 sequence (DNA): TGCGCCAGCAGCCAAGTCTTGGGTGAGCAGTTCTTC. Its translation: CASSQVLGEQFF.

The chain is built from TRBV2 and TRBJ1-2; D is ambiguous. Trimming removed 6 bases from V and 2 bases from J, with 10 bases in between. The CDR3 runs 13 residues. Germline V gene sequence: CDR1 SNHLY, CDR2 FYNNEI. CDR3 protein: CASSPGVNYGYTF. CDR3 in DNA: TGTGCCAGCAGCCCCGGCGTAAACTATGGCTACACCTTC.

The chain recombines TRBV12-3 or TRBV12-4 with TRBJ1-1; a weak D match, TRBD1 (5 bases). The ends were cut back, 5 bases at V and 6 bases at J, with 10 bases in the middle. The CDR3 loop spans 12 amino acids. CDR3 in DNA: TGTGCCAGCAGTGGGGGGGGGTCTGAAGCTTTCTTT. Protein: CASSGGGSEAFF.

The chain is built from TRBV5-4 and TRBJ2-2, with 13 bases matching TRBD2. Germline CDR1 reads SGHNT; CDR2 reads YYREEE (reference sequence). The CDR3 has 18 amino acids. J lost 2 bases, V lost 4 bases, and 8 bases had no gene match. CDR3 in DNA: TGTGCCAGCAGCCCGCCGGGGACTAGCGGGGTAAACACCGGGGAGCTGTTTTTT. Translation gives CASSPPGTSGVNTGELFF. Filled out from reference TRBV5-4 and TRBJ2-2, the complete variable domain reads ETGVTQSPTHLIKTRGQQVTLRCSSQSGHNTVSWYQQALGQGPQFIFQYYREEENGRGNFPPRFSGLQFPNYSSELNVNALELDDSALYLCASSPPGTSGVNTGELFFGEGSRLTVL.

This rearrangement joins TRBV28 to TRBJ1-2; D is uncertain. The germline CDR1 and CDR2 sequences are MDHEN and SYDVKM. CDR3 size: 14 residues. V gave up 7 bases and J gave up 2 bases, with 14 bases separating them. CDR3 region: CASTPGRRNYGYTF. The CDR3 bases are TGTGCCAGCACCCCCGGCAGGAGGAACTATGGCTACACCTTC.

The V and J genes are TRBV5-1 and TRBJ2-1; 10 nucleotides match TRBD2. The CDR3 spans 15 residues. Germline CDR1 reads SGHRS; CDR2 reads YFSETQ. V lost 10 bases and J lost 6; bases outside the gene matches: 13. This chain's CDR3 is CAGAPLAGASNEQFF. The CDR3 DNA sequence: TGCGCCGGCGCGCCCCTAGCGGGAGCGTCCAATGAGCAGTTCTTC.